This TCR beta chain derives from a study of beta chain features in type 1 diabetes (dated by TCRdb to 2017 to 2018). Background on the whole study: No differences in mean age, gender distribution, total cell number or subset yield were found between patients and healthy donors. A total of under 120,000,000 sorted cells were examined across all samples, and RNA yield correlated strongly with the number of cells per subset. The study compared TCRB repertoires of sorted circulating CD4+ T cell subsets between recently diagnosed type 1 diabetes patients and matched healthy donors. Regulatory and stem cell-like memory subsets were isolated from only 8 patients and about 8 healthy donors, whereas naive and central memory subsets came from all 30 or so donors. The paper's findings and limits, for the study overall: Because cDNA was sequenced instead of genomic DNA, activated cells with high expression could be over-represented, although the groups did not differ in activation or CD3 levels. Naive, central memory and regulatory TCRB repertoires appeared to be more alike among patients than among healthy donors. Only small numbers of individuals were included in the HLA sub-analyses, which left unresolved whether HLA type had any influence on TCRB rearrangement. Patients with type 1 diabetes made fewer insertions and deleted more nucleotides at VDJ recombination sites, implying thymic rearrangement abnormalities. Shorter templates might be favored by PCR, yet because patient and control samples were amplified and corrected together, any such skew would affect both groups equally. In all four CD4+ subsets, TCRB CDR3 length was moderately but significantly shorter in type 1 diabetes patients.

In this sample, this clone turned up a few times. The antigen this receptor binds is unknown. Per-base quality was not reported, and no clone a single base away is much larger than it. The High Capacity cDNA Reverse Transcription Kit was used to reverse transcribe all of the isolated RNA, meaning that expressed TCRB transcripts were what got sequenced. Deep immunoSEQ sequencing was applied to naive, central memory and regulatory T cell samples, giving an average of about 3.7 million total reads per sample. After sorted cells were lysed in RLT buffer, RNA was extracted with DNase-treated RNeasy Micro or Mini kits, with the choice depending on cell number. To prevent cross-contamination, each cell subset was processed individually, whereas patient and healthy donor samples were processed jointly. Using the immunoSEQ multiplex PCR, TCRB sequences were amplified from cDNA into 87-bp fragments spanning the CDR3 region. Sequencing of the amplicons was performed on the Illumina HiSeq platform. The original pipeline was this. PCR bias was corrected computationally using synthetic template baselines, and reads within Hamming distance 2 were collapsed, with unmergeable singletons discarded. By aligning reads against IMGT, V, D and J genes, CDR3 length, and insertions or deletions at six rearrangement sites were assigned. Clonotype counts were normalized to sorted cell number within each subset before computing true diversity and Gini coefficients with the tcR R package. Repertoire sharing was quantified using the overlap coefficient calculated on TCRB nucleotide sequences. As a proxy for the pre-selection repertoire, out-of-frame TCRB sequences from naive cells were analyzed. The clones in this table, taken by TCRdb from immuneACCESS, are in-frame only. Not every clone is retained; where verified, under half of the shortfall comes from an unresolved V gene, and the cause of the rest is unknown. The DNA was the basis for D and trimming; V, J and clone size are from that table. Here the sample has some 350,000 clones; 13% occur a single time. Clones ranked in the top ten supply roughly 0.015% of the sample.

Each donor gave one peripheral blood draw, roughly 110 mL on average, collected into heparinised tubes. A BD FACSAria II was used to sort naive, central memory, regulatory and stem cell-like memory CD4+ T cells with a panel that included CD45RO, CCR7, CD25, CD127, CD95 and CD27. Every sorted population had a purity above 95%. PBMCs were isolated right away by Lymphoprep density gradient centrifugation and were stained directly, without culture. So that batch effects would be minimized, each experiment stained and sorted samples in pairs, pairing one healthy donor with one patient. Specimen: naive CD4+ T cells from blood. Taken with the paper, the label for cell subset or site translates to: true naive CD4+ T cells. This receptor was obtained from a woman between 18 and 29 years old with type 1 diabetes.

Here the CDR3 is given as CASSTYLTGYQETQYF. The nucleotide sequence reads as follows: TGCGCCAGCAGCACCTACCTGACAGGGTACCAAGAGACCCAGTACTTC. The sequence links TRBV5-1 to TRBJ2-5; 7 central nucleotides agree with TRBD1. The CDR3 has 16 amino acids, counting the end cysteine and phenylalanine. The read is trimmed to its CDR3 DNA, 48 bases read in frame from base 1. V lost 4 bases and J lost 0 bases, and the count of bases not matched to a germline gene is 9. For CDR1 and CDR2, the germline V gene lists SGHRS and YFSETQ.